This record concerns one T cell receptor beta chain sequence. Its antigen remains unknown. The data are from a study of shared clonotypes between healthy human individuals. Study observations and caveats: Sampling included only blood; tissue repertoires likely differ. Owing to a small donor count, the genetic and exposure-history diversity represented was limited.

The CDR3 extends over 14 amino acids. CDR1 and CDR2 (germline): SGHTA, FQGTGA. V lost 2 bases and J 4 bases, leaving 10 bases between the germline ends. As processed by the authors: Filtering was not the same, since immunoSEQ gave junction-only sequences without quality scores. The table came from immunoSEQ multiplex PCR; TCRdb's copy has only in-frame clones and leaves some out. That table gives V, J and clone size, and the DNA gave D and trimming. The sample lists some 500,000 clones, 79% seen once, with more than 10% in the top ten. This clonotype originated in a middle-aged woman in good health. Some clones in this sample may be carry-over from other donors' samples. V usage is TRBV7-3 and J usage is TRBJ2-3; perhaps TRBD2 as D (5 bases). Input material: PBMCs. The DNA of the CDR3 is TGTGCCAGCAGCTTACTAGGAGGTGCAGATACGCAGTATTTT. Protein product: CASSLLGGADTQYF.